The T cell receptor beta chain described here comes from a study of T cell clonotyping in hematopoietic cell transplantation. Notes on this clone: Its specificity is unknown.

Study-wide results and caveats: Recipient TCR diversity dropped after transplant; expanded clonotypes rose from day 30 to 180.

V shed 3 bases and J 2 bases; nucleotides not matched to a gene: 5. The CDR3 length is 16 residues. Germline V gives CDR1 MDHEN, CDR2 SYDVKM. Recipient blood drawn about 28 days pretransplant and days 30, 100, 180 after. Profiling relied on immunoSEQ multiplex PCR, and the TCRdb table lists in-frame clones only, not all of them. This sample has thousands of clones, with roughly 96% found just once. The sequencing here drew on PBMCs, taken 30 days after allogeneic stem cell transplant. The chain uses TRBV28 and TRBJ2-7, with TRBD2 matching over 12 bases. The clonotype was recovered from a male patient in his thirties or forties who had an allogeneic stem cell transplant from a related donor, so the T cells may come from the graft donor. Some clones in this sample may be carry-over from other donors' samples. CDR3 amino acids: CASSFALAGGAYEQYF. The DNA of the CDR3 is TGTGCCAGCAGTTTCGCCCTAGCGGGGGGGGCCTACGAGCAGTACTTC. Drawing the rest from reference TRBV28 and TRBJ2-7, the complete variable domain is DVKVTQSSRYLVKRTGEKVFLECVQDMDHENMFWYRQDPGLGLRLIYFSYDVKMKEKGDIPEGYSVSREKKERFSLILESASTNQTSMYLCASSFALAGGAYEQYFGPGTRLTVT.